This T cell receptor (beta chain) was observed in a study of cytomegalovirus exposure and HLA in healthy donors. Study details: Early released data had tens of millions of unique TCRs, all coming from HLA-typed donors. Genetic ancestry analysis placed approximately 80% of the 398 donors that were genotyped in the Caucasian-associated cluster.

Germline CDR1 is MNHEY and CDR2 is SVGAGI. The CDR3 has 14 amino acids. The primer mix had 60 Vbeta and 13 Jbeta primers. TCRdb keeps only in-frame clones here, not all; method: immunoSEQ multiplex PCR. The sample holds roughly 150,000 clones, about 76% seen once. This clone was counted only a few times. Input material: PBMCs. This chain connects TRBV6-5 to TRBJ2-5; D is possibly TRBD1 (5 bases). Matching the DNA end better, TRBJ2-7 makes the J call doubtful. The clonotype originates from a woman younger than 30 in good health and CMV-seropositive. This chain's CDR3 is CASSYSSGSGEQYF. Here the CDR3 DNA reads TGTGCCAGCAGTTACTCTTCAGGGTCGGGCGAGCAGTACTTC.